One T cell receptor (beta chain) is described in this entry. Its antigen target is currently unknown. Base qualities are missing; no much larger clone stands one base away. Libraries were constructed by 5' RACE. Sequencing used an Illumina HiSeq 2500. The second PCR ran for about 7 to 11 cycles and used a J-beta primer mix along with a sample-barcoded 5' primer. A template-switch 5' adaptor carrying 12 random nucleotides introduced a unique molecular identifier onto each TCR beta cDNA molecule. At least 2.5 million CDR3-containing paired-end reads were obtained from each sample. First-strand cDNA synthesis was performed from all RNA using the Mint cDNA synthesis kit, with priming by a TRBC-specific oligonucleotide. Following uracil-DNA glycosylase treatment, a first 18-cycle PCR with universal primers M1SS and BC2_uni_R was performed on all cDNA. In the original analysis: For normalization, 1 million high-quality reads were randomly selected from each sample, with every read carrying a distinct molecular identifier. Reads sharing molecular identifiers were discarded rather than binned into consensus sequences. MiTCR, with a Q25 quality threshold and the strictest error-elimination algorithm, was used for CDR3 identification, clonotype clustering and error correction. A nonparametric unseen species model with Euler transformation was used to estimate a lower bound on total TCR beta diversity. TCRdb redid the processing of the public reads, applying fastp at Q25 and MiXCR, and retained in-frame beta chains. Each CDR3 protein gets just one entry, which takes the most common genes and DNA from the rows behind it. TCRdb, rather than the study authors, made the V and J calls. The table for this sample lists about 1.8 million distinct CDR3 sequences; roughly 52% of them were counted only once. Roughly 2% of the sample belongs to the ten largest clones.

Donors were a few dozen systemically healthy Caucasian individuals from Russia aged 6 to 90 years. Each donor gave about 10 milliliters of peripheral blood, drawn into EDTA-treated Vacutainer tubes. PBMCs were isolated by Ficoll-Paque density-gradient centrifugation, with at least 6 million obtained per sample. Trizol reagent was used to extract total RNA from PBMCs, with at least 5.5 micrograms per sample. For every donor, flow cytometry on a PBMC aliquot measured the percentage of naive CD45RAhigh/CD27high T cells. The germline V gene encodes CDR1 ENHRY and CDR2 SYGVKD. The CDR3 measures 16 amino acids from cysteine to phenylalanine. Only the CDR3 part of the read is kept: 48 bases, read in frame from the first base. V trim: 0 bases; J trim: 1 base; unmatched bases: 4. This specimen comes from a study of blood T cells in healthy people across ages (dated by TCRdb to between 2014 and 2016). With regard to the full study: Template switching captured roughly one uniquely barcoded TCR beta cDNA molecule per two T cells in model experiments. To track age-related changes in TCR beta repertoire diversity, the study relied on deep sequencing normalized with unique cDNA molecular identifiers. To avoid experimental bias, donors of different ages were distributed randomly across sequencing lanes. The donors were split into four age groups: young (average around 16 years), middle-aged (around 37), aged (more than 60) and long-lived (more than 80). The study analyzed two additional independent replicas of 1 million unique cDNA reads from the same blood draw for two donors, one aged 18 to 30 and one aged 80 or older. The paper as a whole reports these results and caveats: Estimates of total diversity based on one million sequenced T cells were regarded as lower bounds and as underestimates. Bulk unsorted PBMC profiling prevented conclusive comparison of naive and antigen-experienced compartments. Compared with the aged group, the long-lived group had more naive CD4+ T cells, fewer expanded clones and increased TCR diversity, suggesting age selection. Observed TCR beta diversity per million T cells fell roughly linearly with age, and a significant reduction was already apparent by age around 40. Because donor CMV infection status was unknown, age-related changes in expanded clonotypes were potentially confounded. There was a strong correlation between observed TCR beta diversity and the percentage of naive T cells measured by flow cytometry.

The sequenced material came from blood. The chain couples TRBV10-3 to TRBJ2-7; a stretch of 9 junction bases matches TRBD1. The receptor was isolated from a woman in her 40s in good health. The nucleotides read TGTGCCATCAGTGAGTCGTCTGGGACAGGGTCCTACGAGCAGTACTTC. Its protein reads: CAISESSGTGSYEQYF.